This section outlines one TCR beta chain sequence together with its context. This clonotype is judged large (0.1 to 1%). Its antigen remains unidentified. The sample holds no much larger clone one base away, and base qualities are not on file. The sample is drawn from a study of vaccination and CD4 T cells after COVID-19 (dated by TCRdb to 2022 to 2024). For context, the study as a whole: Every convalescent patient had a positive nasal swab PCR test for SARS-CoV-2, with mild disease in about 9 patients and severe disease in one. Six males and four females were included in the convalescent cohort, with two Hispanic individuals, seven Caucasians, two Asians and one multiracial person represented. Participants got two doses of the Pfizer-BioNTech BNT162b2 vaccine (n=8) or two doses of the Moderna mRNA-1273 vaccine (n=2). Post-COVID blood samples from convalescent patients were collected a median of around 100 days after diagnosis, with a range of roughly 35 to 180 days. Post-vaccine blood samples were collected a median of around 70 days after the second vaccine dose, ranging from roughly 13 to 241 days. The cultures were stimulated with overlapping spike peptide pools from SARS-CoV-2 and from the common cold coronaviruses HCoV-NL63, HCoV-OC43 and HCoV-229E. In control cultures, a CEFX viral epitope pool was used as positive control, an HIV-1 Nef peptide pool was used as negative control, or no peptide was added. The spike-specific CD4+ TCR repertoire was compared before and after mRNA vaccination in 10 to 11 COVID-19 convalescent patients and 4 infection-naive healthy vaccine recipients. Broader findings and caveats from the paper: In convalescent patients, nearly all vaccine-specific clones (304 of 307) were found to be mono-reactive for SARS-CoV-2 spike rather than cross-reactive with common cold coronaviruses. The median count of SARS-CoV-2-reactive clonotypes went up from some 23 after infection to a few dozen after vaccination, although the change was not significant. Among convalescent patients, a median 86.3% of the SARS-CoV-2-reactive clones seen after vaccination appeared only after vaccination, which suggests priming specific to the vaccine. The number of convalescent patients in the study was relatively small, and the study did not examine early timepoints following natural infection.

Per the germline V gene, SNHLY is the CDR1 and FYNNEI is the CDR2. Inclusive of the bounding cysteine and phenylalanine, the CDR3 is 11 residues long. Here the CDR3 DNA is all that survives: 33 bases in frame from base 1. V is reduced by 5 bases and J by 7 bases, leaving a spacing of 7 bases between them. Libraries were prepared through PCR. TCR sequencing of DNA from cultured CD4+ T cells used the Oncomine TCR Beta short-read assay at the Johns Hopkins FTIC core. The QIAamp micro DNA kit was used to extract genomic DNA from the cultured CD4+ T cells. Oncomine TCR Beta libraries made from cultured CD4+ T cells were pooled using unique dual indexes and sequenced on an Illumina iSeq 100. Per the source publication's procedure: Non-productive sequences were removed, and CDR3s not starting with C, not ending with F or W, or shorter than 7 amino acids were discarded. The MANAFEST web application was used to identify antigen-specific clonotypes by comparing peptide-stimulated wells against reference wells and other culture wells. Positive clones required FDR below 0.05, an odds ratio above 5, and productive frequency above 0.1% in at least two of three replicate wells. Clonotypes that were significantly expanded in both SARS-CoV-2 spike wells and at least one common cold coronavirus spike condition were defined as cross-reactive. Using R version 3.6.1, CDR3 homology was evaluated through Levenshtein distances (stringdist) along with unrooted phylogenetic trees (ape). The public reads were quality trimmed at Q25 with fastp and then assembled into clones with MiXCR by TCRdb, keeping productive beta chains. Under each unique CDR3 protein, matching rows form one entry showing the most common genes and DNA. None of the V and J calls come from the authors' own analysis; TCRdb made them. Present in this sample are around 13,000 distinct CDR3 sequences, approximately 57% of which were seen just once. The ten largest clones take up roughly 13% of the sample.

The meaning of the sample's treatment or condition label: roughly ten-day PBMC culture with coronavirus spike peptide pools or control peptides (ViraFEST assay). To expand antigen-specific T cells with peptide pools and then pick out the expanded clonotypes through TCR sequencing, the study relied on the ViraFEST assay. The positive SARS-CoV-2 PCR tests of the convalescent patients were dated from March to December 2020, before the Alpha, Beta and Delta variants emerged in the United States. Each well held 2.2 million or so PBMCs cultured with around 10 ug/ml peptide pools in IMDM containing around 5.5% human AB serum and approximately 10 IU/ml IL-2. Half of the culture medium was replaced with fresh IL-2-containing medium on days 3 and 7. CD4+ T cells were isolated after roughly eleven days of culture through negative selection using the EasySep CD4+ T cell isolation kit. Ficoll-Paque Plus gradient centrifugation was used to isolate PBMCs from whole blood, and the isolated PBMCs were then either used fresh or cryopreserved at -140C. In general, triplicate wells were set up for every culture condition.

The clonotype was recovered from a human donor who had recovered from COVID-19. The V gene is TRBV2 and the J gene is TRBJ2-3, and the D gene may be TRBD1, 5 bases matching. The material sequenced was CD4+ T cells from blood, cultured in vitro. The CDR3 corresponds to CASSQGYTQYF. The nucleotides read TGTGCCAGCAGTCAGGGTTATACGCAGTATTTT.